One sample yielded the 21 T cell receptor gamma chains listed below, sequenced in a study of Vδ1+ human thymocytes. Whole-study results and caveats: In the thymus, TRG and TRD repertoires looked highly polyclonal with Gaussian CDR3 lengths.

Extracted RNA was reverse transcribed into cDNA. Multiplex PCR used pooled V-gene forward primers and a constant-region reverse primer to amplify CDR3s. TCRdb re-called the multiplex PCR reads via CATT. This table holds about 23,000 gamma-chain clones, approximately 15% found once. No antigen has been identified for these receptors. Sequencing used Vdelta1+ gamma-delta thymocytes from the thymus. Subset described: FACS-sorted CD3+ TCRalphabeta- TCRVdelta1+ TCRVdelta2- thymocytes. These TCRs come from a child less than two years old who had congenital heart surgery.

Of note for this clone: The sample carries other DNA sequences with the same CDR3. This chain links TRGV9 with TRGJ1 or TRGJ2. Looked up from germline, CDR1 is GITISATS and CDR2 is ISYDGTV (reference sequence). V gave up 2 bases and J gave up 4 bases; unmatched junction bases: 5. The CDR3 sequence is 13 residues long. CDR3 DNA sequence: TGTGCCTTGTGGGAGGCCCTATATTATAAGAAACTCTTT. It codes for CALWEALYYKKLF.

This clone was detected only a few times. The chain carries TRGV4 and TRGJP1. Unmatched junction bases numbered 8, after V lost 4 bases and J lost 3 bases. The CDR3 contains 15 residues. Germline V gene sequence: CDR1 EGSTGY, CDR2 YDSYTSSV. The CDR3 sequence is CATWEGRATGWFKIF. Written as DNA, the CDR3 is TGTGCCACCTGGGAGGGTCGTGCCACTGGTTGGTTCAAGATATTT.

The chain links TRGV8 to TRGJ1 or TRGJ2. The germline V gene encodes CDR1 VENAVY and CDR2 YDSYNSRV. This CDR3 region has 16 residues. J was trimmed by 2 bases and V by 0 bases; bases with no gene match: 10. CDR3 nucleotide sequence: TGTGCCACCTGGGATAGGCACCGGCCCGATTATTATAAGAAACTCTTT. Translated, it gives CATWDRHRPDYYKKLF.

The chain links TRGV8 to TRGJ1 or TRGJ2. The trim removed 3 bases at V and 3 bases at J, leaving 8 bases unmatched. The CDR3 covers 14 residues. CDR1 VENAVY and CDR2 YDSYNSRV come from the germline V gene. CDR3 in DNA: TGTGCCACCTGGGATGAGGGGATTTATTATAAGAAACTCTTT. It specifies CATWDEGIYYKKLF.

J is TRGJP2 and V is TRGV8. The junction had 6 bases not matched to a gene; V was cut back by 2 bases and J by 0 bases. The CDR3 is 16 residues long. Per the germline V gene, CDR1 is VENAVY and CDR2 is YDSYNSRV. The CDR3 loop reads CATWDIGDSSDWIKTF. The CDR3 DNA follows: TGTGCCACCTGGGATATTGGAGATAGTAGTGATTGGATCAAGACGTTT.

This clone showed up just a few times. Other DNA sequences within the sample encode an identical CDR3. J is TRGJ1 or TRGJ2 and V is TRGV9. Trimming removed 3 bases from V and 2 bases from J; junction bases left unmatched: 4. CDR3 length: 13 amino acids. Germline lookup yields CDR1 GITISATS and CDR2 ISYDGTV (reference sequence). The CDR3 here is CALWETYYYKKLF. The CDR3 nucleotides read TGTGCCTTGTGGGAGACTTATTATTATAAGAAACTCTTT.

By share, this clone counts as medium-sized. The chain carries TRGV5 and TRGJ1 or TRGJ2. This CDR3 has 11 amino acids. Germline assignment: CDR1 VINAFY and CDR2 YDVSNSKD. V was pared by 3 bases and J by 5 bases, with 1 base of the junction left unmatched. CDR3 in amino acids: CATWDDYKKLF. The CDR3 nucleotides read TGTGCCACCTGGGACGATTATAAGAAACTCTTT.

This clone was detected a few times. The chain combines TRGV4 with TRGJ1 or TRGJ2. Per germline, CDR1 EGSTGY and CDR2 YDSYTSSV. V shed 1 base, J shed 1 base, and the junction held 4 bases outside the gene matches. CDR3 length: 14 residues. CDR3 protein: CATWDGHNYYKKLF. The DNA of the CDR3 is TGTGCCACCTGGGATGGCCACAATTATTATAAGAAACTCTTT.

The chain combines TRGV5 with TRGJ1 or TRGJ2. Per germline, CDR1 VINAFY and CDR2 YDVSNSKD. The CDR3 has 16 amino acids. Trimming removed 0 bases from V and 6 bases from J; junction bases left unmatched: 14. The CDR3 bases are TGTGCCACCTGGGACAGGCCGGGAATTATAGGTTATAAGAAACTCTTT. This encodes CATWDRPGIIGYKKLF.

A remark on this clone: A read error may account for a junction end that differs from germline. The chain is built from TRGV9 and TRGJ1 or TRGJ2. Germline V lookup: CDR1 GITISATS, CDR2 ISYDGTV (reference sequence). The CDR3 covers 13 residues. CDR3 loop: CALWGVQRYKKLF. The CDR3 nucleotides are TGTGCCTTGTGGGGGGTGCAACGTTATAAGAAACTCTTT.

The sample holds a few counts of this clone. The sample contains more than one DNA sequence encoding this CDR3. This chain links TRGV2 with TRGJ1 or TRGJ2. Trimming removed 1 base from V and 9 bases from J; junction bases left unmatched: 3. Germline-derived CDR1 and CDR2 are EGSNGY and YDSYNSKV. The length of the CDR3 is 11 residues. CDR3 in DNA: TGTGCCACCTGGGACGGACTTAAGAAACTCTTT. Protein: CATWDGLKKLF.

This clone showed up just a few times. The gene calls are TRGV5 and TRGJ1 or TRGJ2. Germline values: CDR1 VINAFY, CDR2 YDVSNSKD. This CDR3 has 15 residues. Trimming at V came to 3 bases and at J to 1 base, leaving 9 bases not matched to a gene. The CDR3 reads CATWDQVENYYKKLF. As DNA, the CDR3 is TGTGCCACCTGGGACCAAGTGGAAAATTATTATAAGAAACTCTTT.

This clone is termed medium-sized (0.01 to 0.1%). The gene calls are TRGV9 and TRGJ1 or TRGJ2. The CDR3 length is 14 residues. Germline assignment: CDR1 GITISATS and CDR2 ISYDGTV (reference sequence). V trimming: 2 bases; J trimming: 8 bases; junction bases outside the gene matches: 12. The DNA for the CDR3 is TGTGCCTTGTGGGAGGCATCGAAGACAAATAAGAAACTCTTT. This codes for CALWEASKTNKKLF.

This clone has just a few counts. One end of the junction is discordant with germline, which a read error may explain. The chain combines TRGV4 with TRGJ1 or TRGJ2. This CDR3 is built from 12 residues. The V gene's germline CDR1 is EGSTGY and CDR2 YDSYTSSV. The CDR3 nucleotides are TGTGCCACCTGGAATGGACTCACTAAGAAACTCTTT. Its translation: CATWNGLTKKLF.

This clone has just a few counts. The rearrangement uses TRGV4 and TRGJ1 or TRGJ2. V lost 9 bases to trimming and J lost 14 bases; unmatched junction nucleotides: 19. The CDR3 runs to 12 residues. Germline loops: CDR1 EGSTGY, CDR2 YDSYTSSV. The CDR3 sequence is CATEDGKGLELF. CDR3 DNA sequence: TGTGCCACCGAAGACGGGAAGGGGTTGGAACTCTTT.

As regards this clone: The sample has other DNA sequences that encode this CDR3 too. V gene TRGV8 combines with J gene TRGJ1 or TRGJ2. CDR1 VENAVY and CDR2 YDSYNSRV come from the germline V gene. With V trimmed by 0 bases and J by 7 bases, 6 bases remained unmatched. The CDR3 is 13 amino acids. Here the CDR3 DNA reads TGTGCCACCTGGGATAGGCTTGGATATAAGAAACTCTTT. This codes for CATWDRLGYKKLF.

The chain combines TRGV4 with TRGJ1 or TRGJ2. The length of the CDR3 is 15 residues. V shed 0 bases, J shed 2 bases, and the junction held 7 bases outside the gene matches. Germline V gene sequence: CDR1 EGSTGY, CDR2 YDSYTSSV. The CDR3 DNA reads TGTGCCACCTGGGATGGGAACTCTGATTATTATAAGAAACTCTTT. Its translation: CATWDGNSDYYKKLF.

This clone came up a few times. The chain employs TRGV9 and TRGJ1 or TRGJ2. CDR3 length: 16 residues. Germline CDR1 and CDR2: GITISATS and ISYDGTV (reference sequence). The ends lost 0 bases at V and 3 bases at J; junction bases unmatched: 11. The CDR3 DNA is TGTGCCTTGTGGGAGGTGCATTGGAATTTTTATTATAAGAAACTCTTT. Protein product: CALWEVHWNFYYKKLF.

The V and J genes are TRGV3 and TRGJ1 or TRGJ2. With V trimmed by 5 bases and J by 3 bases, 10 bases remained unmatched. Germline V gene lookup returns CDR1 VTNTFY and CDR2 YDVSTARD (reference sequence). The length of the CDR3 is 14 residues. The CDR3 DNA sequence: TGTGCCACCTGGGCCCCCCCTCCTTATTATAAGAAACTCTTT. Its translation: CATWAPPPYYKKLF.

The genes are TRGV3 and TRGJ1 or TRGJ2. The germline V gene has CDR1 VTNTFY and CDR2 YDVSTARD (reference sequence). The CDR3 is 12 amino acids. The V and J ends lost 12 bases and 2 bases, in that order; junction bases with no gene match: 10. CDR3 amino acids: CAPKSYYYKKLF. CDR3 in DNA: TGTGCCCCCAAATCGTATTATTATAAGAAACTCTTT.

Comment on this clone: Other nucleotide sequences in the sample specify the same CDR3. The chain uses TRGV4 and TRGJ1 or TRGJ2. This CDR3 contains 12 residues. V lost 6 bases and J lost 4; bases outside the gene matches: 6. CDR1 is EGSTGY, CDR2 YDSYTSSV, per germline. CDR3 nucleotide sequence: TGTGCCACCTGGAAAAGGTATTATAAGAAACTCTTT. Amino acids: CATWKRYYKKLF.